These T cell receptor beta chains were read from a single sample in a study of regulatory T cells in long-lasting Graves disease. TCRdb passed the multiplex PCR reads through MiXCR, listing each CDR3 protein once. The sample yields about 290,000 distinct CDR3 sequences, around 23% seen once. Material: peripheral blood mononuclear cells (PBMCs), obtained when the disease was refractory, from a patient treated with antithyroid drugs. The receptors shown here come from a female donor with Graves disease. Each CDR3 is given with its conserved first and last residue. D genes are given only for firm matches. For some rows the clone size is stated as once, few or many, or as a class when expanded; others skip it.

J | D | V | size | CDR3 | DNA
TRBJ2-1 | TRBD2 | TRBV7-2 | many | CASTGGGGLAYNEQFF | TGTGCCAGCACCGGGGGGGGAGGCCTTGCCTACAATGAGCAGTTCTTC
TRBJ2-5 | . | TRBV30 | many | CAWSKDPRETQYF | TGTGCCTGGAGTAAGGACCCACGAGAGACCCAGTACTTC
TRBJ2-5 | . | TRBV15 | many | CATSSLGRVEETQYF | TGTGCCACCAGCAGCTTGGGGCGGGTTGAAGAGACCCAGTACTTC
TRBJ2-7 | TRBD1 | TRBV4-3 | few | CASSQDLGQINEQYF | TGCGCCAGCAGCCAAGATTTGGGACAGATAAACGAGCAGTACTTC
TRBJ1-1 | . | TRBV19 | . | CASSTRASGGRTEAFF | TGTGCCAGTAGTACCCGGGCCTCAGGTGGTCGCACTGAAGCTTTCTTT
TRBJ2-7 | TRBD2 | TRBV4-3 | few | CASSQDYPTSGYEQYF | TGCGCCAGCAGCCAAGACTATCCCACTAGCGGTTACGAGCAGTACTTC
TRBJ2-7 | TRBD1 | TRBV20-1 | many | CSASAAGTGVNEQYF | TGCAGTGCTAGTGCGGCCGGGACAGGGGTTAACGAGCAGTACTTC
TRBJ2-7 | . | TRBV6-1 | many | CASTSDSGSPYEQYF | TGTGCCAGCACCTCGGATTCAGGATCCCCCTACGAGCAGTACTTC
TRBJ2-1 | TRBD2 | TRBV25-1 | . | CASRSSGSNEQFF | TGTGCCAGCAGAAGTAGCGGGAGCAATGAGCAGTTCTTC
TRBJ1-5 | TRBD1 | TRBV29-1 | . | CSAEPAGTGGVEPQHF | TGCAGCGCCGAGCCCGCCGGGACAGGGGGTGTAGAGCCCCAGCATTTT
TRBJ2-5 | . | TRBV29-1 | . | CSVEDRSGVVETQYF | TGCAGCGTTGAAGACCGTAGCGGCGTGGTGGAGACCCAGTACTTC
TRBJ1-4 | . | TRBV30 | . | CAWSKGYNEKLFF | TGTGCCTGGAGTAAAGGTTATAATGAAAAACTGTTTTTT
TRBJ2-7 | . | TRBV28 | many | CASSFRLSYEQYF | TGTGCCAGCAGTTTTCGGCTCTCCTACGAGCAGTACTTC
TRBJ2-2 | . | TRBV6-5 | few | CASSYSAGDWELFF | TGTGCCAGCAGTTATTCCGCAGGGGATTGGGAGCTGTTTTTT
TRBJ2-7 | . | TRBV19 | many | CASSIGSSYEQYF | TGTGCCAGTAGTATAGGTAGCTCCTACGAGCAGTACTTC
TRBJ1-1 | TRBD1 | TRBV7-9 | many | CASSYLKWGQLMNTEAFF | TGTGCCAGCAGCTACCTAAAATGGGGACAGCTGATGAACACTGAAGCTTTCTTT
TRBJ2-1 | . | TRBV20-1 | few | CSARGPGNEQFF | TGCAGTGCTAGAGGTCCAGGCAATGAGCAGTTCTTC
TRBJ2-5 | TRBD1 | TRBV5-4 | few | CASSVQGASETQYF | TGTGCCAGCAGCGTACAGGGGGCCTCAGAGACCCAGTACTTC
TRBJ1-3 | TRBD1 | TRBV6-1 | many | CASSTPGTGGNTIYF | TGTGCCAGCAGTACACCCGGGACAGGGGGAAACACCATATATTTT
TRBJ1-1 | . | TRBV9 | . | CASSVGAGRATEAFF | TGTGCCAGCAGCGTAGGCGCAGGGAGGGCCACTGAAGCTTTCTTT
TRBJ2-2 | . | TRBV7-2 | few | CASRAVFGNTGELFF | TGTGCCAGCAGGGCCGTCTTTGGCAACACCGGGGAGCTGTTTTTT
TRBJ1-6 | TRBD1 | TRBV20-1 | many | CSASTGQYSPLHF | TGCAGTGCTTCGACGGGACAGTACTCACCCCTCCACTTT
TRBJ1-2 | . | TRBV7-9 | once | CASSGMDSPDGYTF | TGTGCCAGCAGCGGAATGGACAGCCCGGATGGCTACACCTTC
TRBJ2-7 | . | TRBV7-2 | . | CASSFFKGPAYEQYF | TGTGCCAGCAGCTTCTTTAAGGGGCCCGCCTACGAGCAGTACTTC
TRBJ2-7 | . | TRBV15 | few | CATSRDRASSSYEQYF | TGTGCCACCAGCAGAGATCGAGCGAGCAGCTCCTACGAGCAGTACTTC
TRBJ1-1 | . | TRBV6-1 | . | CASSRGQGWAEAFF | TGTGCCAGCAGTCGCGGACAAGGGTGGGCTGAAGCTTTCTTT
TRBJ1-2 | TRBD1 | TRBV28 | . | CASSVTGDGYTF | TGTGCCAGCAGCGTTACAGGGGATGGCTACACCTTC
TRBJ2-7 | TRBD1 | TRBV28 | many | CASSSRDRYHEQYF | TGTGCCAGCAGTTCCCGGGACAGGTATCACGAGCAGTACTTC
TRBJ2-2 | TRBD1 | TRBV30 | few | CAWSVRDRITWELFF | TGTGCCTGGAGTGTACGGGACAGAATCACCTGGGAGCTGTTTTTT
TRBJ2-1 | TRBD2 | TRBV4-2 | . | CASSHGLAGVMRFF | TGTGCCAGCAGCCATGGACTAGCGGGAGTTATGCGGTTCTTC
TRBJ2-7 | TRBD1 | TRBV6-1 | . | CASRAQPGTGVYEQYF | TGTGCCAGCAGGGCTCAACCCGGGACAGGGGTCTACGAGCAGTACTTC
TRBJ1-1 | TRBD1 | TRBV20-1 | many | CSATSPGQGTEAFF | TGCAGTGCTACTTCCCCGGGACAGGGGACTGAAGCTTTCTTT
TRBJ2-5 | . | TRBV15 | few | CATRRRVGKTQYF | TGTGCCACCAGGCGGCGGGTGGGGAAGACCCAGTACTTC
TRBJ2-2 | . | TRBV12-3/TRBV12-4 | . | CASSFIAANTGELFF | TGTGCCAGCAGTTTCATAGCGGCGAACACCGGGGAGCTGTTTTTT
TRBJ1-1 | . | TRBV5-1 | . | CASSSGSMNTEAFF | TGCGCCAGCAGCTCCGGATCCATGAACACTGAAGCTTTCTTT